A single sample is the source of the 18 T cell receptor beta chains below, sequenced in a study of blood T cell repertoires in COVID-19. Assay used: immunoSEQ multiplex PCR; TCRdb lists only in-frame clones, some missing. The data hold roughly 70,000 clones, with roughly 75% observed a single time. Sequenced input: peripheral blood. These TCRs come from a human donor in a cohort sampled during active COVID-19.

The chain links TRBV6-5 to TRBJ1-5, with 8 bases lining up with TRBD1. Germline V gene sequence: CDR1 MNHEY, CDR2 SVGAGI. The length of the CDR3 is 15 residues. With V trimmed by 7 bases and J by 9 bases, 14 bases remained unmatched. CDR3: CASNPRDRSVTPQHF. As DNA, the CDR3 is TGTGCCAGCAACCCCCGGGACAGGTCCGTAACGCCCCAGCATTTT.

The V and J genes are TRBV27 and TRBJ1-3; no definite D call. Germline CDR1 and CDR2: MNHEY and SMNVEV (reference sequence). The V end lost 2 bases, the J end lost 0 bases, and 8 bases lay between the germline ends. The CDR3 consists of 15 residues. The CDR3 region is CASSLKPGSGNTIYF. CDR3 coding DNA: TGTGCCAGCAGTTTAAAGCCAGGCTCTGGAAACACCATATATTTT.

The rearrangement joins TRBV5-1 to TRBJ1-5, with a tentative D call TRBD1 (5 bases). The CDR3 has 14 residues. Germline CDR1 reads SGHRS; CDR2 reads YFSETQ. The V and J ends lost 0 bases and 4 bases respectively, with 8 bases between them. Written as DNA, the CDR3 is TGCGCCAGCAGCTTGGGACAGTCGAATCAGCCCCAGCATTTT. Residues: CASSLGQSNQPQHF.

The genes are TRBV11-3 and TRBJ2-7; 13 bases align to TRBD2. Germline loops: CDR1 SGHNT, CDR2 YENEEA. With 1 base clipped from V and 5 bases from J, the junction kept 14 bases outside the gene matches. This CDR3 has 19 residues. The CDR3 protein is CASSLVVVLAGGAAHEQYF. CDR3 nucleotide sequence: TGTGCCAGCAGCTTAGTTGTCGTACTAGCGGGAGGGGCGGCCCACGAGCAGTACTTC.

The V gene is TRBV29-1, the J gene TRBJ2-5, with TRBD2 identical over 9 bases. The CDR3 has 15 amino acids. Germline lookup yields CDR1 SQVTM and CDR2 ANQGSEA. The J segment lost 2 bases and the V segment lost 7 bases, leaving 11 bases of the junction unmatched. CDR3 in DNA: TGCAGCGCGGAACCCGCGGGAGGGAGGCAAGAGACCCAGTACTTC. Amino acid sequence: CSAEPAGGRQETQYF.

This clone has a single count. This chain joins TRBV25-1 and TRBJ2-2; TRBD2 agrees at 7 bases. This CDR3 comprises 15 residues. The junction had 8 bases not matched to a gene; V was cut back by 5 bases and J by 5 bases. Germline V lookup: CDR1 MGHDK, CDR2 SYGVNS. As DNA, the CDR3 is TGTGCCAGCAGTCCCGCGACTAGCACTACCGGGGAGCTGTTTTTT. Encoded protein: CASSPATSTTGELFF. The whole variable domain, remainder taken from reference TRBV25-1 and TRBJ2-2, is EADIYQTPRYLVIGTGKKITLECSQTMGHDKMYWYQQDPGMELHLIHYSYGVNSTEKGDLSSESTVSRIRTEHFPLTLESARPSHTSQYLCASSPATSTTGELFFGEGSRLTVL.

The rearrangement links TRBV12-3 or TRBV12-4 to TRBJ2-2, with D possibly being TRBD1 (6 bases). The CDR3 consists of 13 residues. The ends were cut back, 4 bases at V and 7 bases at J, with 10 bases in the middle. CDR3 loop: CASSSGAGGELFF. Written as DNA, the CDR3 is TGTGCCAGCAGTTCAGGGGCGGGCGGGGAGCTGTTTTTT.

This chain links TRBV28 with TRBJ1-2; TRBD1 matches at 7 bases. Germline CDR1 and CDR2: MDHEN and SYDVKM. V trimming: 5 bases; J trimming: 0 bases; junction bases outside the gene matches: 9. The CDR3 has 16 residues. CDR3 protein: CASSILQGRANYGYTF. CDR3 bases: TGTGCCAGCAGTATCCTACAGGGGCGAGCTAACTATGGCTACACCTTC.

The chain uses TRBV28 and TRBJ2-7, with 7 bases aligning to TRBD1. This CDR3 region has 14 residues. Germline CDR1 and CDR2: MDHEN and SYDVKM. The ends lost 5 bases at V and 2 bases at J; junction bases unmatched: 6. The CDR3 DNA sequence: TGTGCCAGCAGTCCCCTGACAGGGACCTACGAGCAGTACTTC. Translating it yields CASSPLTGTYEQYF. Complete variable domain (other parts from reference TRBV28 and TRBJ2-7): DVKVTQSSRYLVKRTGEKVFLECVQDMDHENMFWYRQDPGLGLRLIYFSYDVKMKEKGDIPEGYSVSREKKERFSLILESASTNQTSMYLCASSPLTGTYEQYFGPGTRLTVT.

The CDR3 spells CAINGGYGYTF. The CDR3 bases are TGTGCCATCAACGGCGGCTATGGCTACACCTTC. The V and J genes are TRBV10-3 and TRBJ1-2; D gene ambiguous. Germline V gene data show CDR1 as ENHRY and CDR2 as SYGVKD. The CDR3 is 11 amino acids. V shed 7 bases and J shed 4 bases, with 7 bases lying between them.

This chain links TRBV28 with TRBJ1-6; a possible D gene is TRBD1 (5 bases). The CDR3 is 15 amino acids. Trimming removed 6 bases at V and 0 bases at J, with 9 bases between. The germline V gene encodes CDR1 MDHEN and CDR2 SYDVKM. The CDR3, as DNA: TGTGCCAGCAGACGGGGGGGCTCCTATAATTCACCCCTCCACTTT. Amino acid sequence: CASRRGGSYNSPLHF.

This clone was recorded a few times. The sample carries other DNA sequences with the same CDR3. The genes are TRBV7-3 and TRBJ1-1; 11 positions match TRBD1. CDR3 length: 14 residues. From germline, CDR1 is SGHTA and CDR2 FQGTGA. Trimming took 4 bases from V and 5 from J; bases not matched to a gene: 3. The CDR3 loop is CASSSGTGGTEAFF. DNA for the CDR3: TGTGCCAGCAGCTCCGGGACAGGGGGTACTGAAGCTTTCTTT. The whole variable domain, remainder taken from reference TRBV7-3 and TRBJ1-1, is GAGVSQTPSNKVTEKGKYVELRCDPISGHTALYWYRQSLGQGPEFLIYFQGTGAADDSGLPNDRFFAVRPEGSVSTLKIQRTERGDSAVYLCASSSGTGGTEAFFGQGTRLTVV.

CDR3 sequence: CASSLVRGAYEQYF. The CDR3 DNA reads as TGTGCCAGCAGCTTAGTGCGGGGAGCGTACGAGCAGTACTTC. This chain links TRBV11-2 with TRBJ2-7, with D possibly matching TRBD2 (6 bases). Germline V gene lookup returns CDR1 SGHAT and CDR2 FQNNGV. The CDR3 length is 14 residues. The ends were cut back, 1 base at V and 4 bases at J, with 11 bases in the middle.

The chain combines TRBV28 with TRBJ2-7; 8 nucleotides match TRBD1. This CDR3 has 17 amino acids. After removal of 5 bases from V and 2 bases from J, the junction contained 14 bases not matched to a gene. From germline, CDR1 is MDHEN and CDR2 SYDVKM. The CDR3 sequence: CASSPVRGRGHTYEQYF. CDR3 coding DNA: TGTGCCAGCAGTCCTGTACGTGGCAGGGGGCATACCTACGAGCAGTACTTC.

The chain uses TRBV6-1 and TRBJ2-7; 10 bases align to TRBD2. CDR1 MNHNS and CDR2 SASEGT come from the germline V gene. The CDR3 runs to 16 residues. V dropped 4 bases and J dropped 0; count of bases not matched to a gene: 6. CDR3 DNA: TGTGCCAGCAGTGCCTGGACTAGCGGAAGCTCCTACGAGCAGTACTTC. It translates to CASSAWTSGSSYEQYF.

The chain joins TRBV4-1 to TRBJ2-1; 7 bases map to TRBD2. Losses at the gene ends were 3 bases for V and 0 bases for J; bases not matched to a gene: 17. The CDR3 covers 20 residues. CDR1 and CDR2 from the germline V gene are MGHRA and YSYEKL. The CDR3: CASSHFRLAGHKSSYNEQFF. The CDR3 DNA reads TGCGCCAGCAGCCATTTTAGACTAGCCGGCCACAAAAGCTCCTACAATGAGCAGTTCTTC.

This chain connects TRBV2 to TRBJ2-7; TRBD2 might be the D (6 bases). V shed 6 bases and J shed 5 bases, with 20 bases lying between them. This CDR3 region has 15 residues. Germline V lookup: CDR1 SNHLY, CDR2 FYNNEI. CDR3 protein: CASSILRGAGNEQYF. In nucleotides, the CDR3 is TGTGCCAGCAGCATTTTGCGGGGAGCTGGGAACGAGCAGTACTTC.

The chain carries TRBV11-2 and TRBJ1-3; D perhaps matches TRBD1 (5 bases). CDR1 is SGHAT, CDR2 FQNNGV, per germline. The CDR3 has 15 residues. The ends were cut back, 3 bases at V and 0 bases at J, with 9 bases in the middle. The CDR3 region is CASSLTAISGNTIYF. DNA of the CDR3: TGTGCCAGCAGCTTGACAGCGATCTCTGGAAACACCATATATTTT.